The 12 T cell receptor beta chains below come from one sample, sequenced in a study of T cell responses to AZD1222 COVID-19 vaccine. Using immunoSEQ multiplex PCR, the repertoire was profiled, and TCRdb retains in-frame clones only, with some absent. The sample has more than 150,000 clones, approximately 91% seen once. The specimen was peripheral blood, collected on day 0 of AZD1222 vaccination. The source of these receptors is an adult in good health.

The chain recombines TRBV29-1 with TRBJ2-5; D not resolved. The CDR3 has 16 amino acids. V was cut by 2 bases and J by 1 base, with 17 bases left in between. The germline CDR1 and CDR2 sequences are SQVTM and ANQGSEA. CDR3 DNA sequence: TGCAGCGTTGAATACCAAAAAGTAGGGCCCCAAGAGACCCAGTACTTC. It translates to CSVEYQKVGPQETQYF.

The chain carries TRBV6-6 and TRBJ1-5; tentatively, D is TRBD1 (6 bases). CDR1 MNHNY and CDR2 SVGAGI come from the germline V gene (reference sequence). V lost 5 bases to trimming and J lost 5 bases, with 28 bases between them. The CDR3 contains 19 residues. CDR3 bases: TGTGCCAGCAGTCATCGGGGGGCTCGTGGCCTCGGGGCGTATCAGCCCCAGCATTTT. It codes for CASSHRGARGLGAYQPQHF.

Of note for this clone: The junction differs from germline at one of its ends, possibly a read error. The chain combines TRBV28 with TRBJ2-7; TRBD1 is a possible D gene (6 bases). The germline CDR1 and CDR2 sequences are MDHEN and SYDVKM. CDR3 length equals 13 residues. The CDR3 reads CATHSLVIQGSNF. The CDR3 region has the DNA TGTGCCACCCATTCTTTAGTCATACAGGGCTCGAACTTC. The full variable domain, in which reference TRBV28 and TRBJ2-7 provide the parts outside the CDR3, is DVKVTQSSRYLVKRTGEKVFLECVQDMDHENMFWYRQDPGLGLRLIYFSYDVKMKEKGDIPEGYSVSREKKERFSLILESASTNQTSMYLCATHSLVIQGSNFGPGTRLTVT.

V gene TRBV5-1 combines with J gene TRBJ2-7; D unresolved. CDR1 is SGHRS and CDR2 is YFSETQ in the germline V gene. V was pared by 3 bases and J by 3 bases, with 4 bases between. This CDR3 contains 11 residues. The CDR3 DNA follows: TGCGCCAGCAGCTCAGACTACGAGCAGTACTTC. It codes for CASSSDYEQYF.

Written as DNA, the CDR3 is TGTGCCAGCAGTACGACACAGGACTCTGGAAACACCATATATTTT. Translated, it gives CASSTTQDSGNTIYF. The V call is TRBV6-5, the J call TRBJ1-3; a weak D match, TRBD1 (5 bases). The germline V gene encodes CDR1 MNHEY and CDR2 SVGAGI. Between the trimmed V and J ends, which lost 5 bases and 0 bases, there was a span of 11 bases. This CDR3 region has 15 residues.

The chain employs TRBV6-1 and TRBJ2-7; 9 bases map to TRBD1. This CDR3 has 15 amino acids. Unmatched junction bases numbered 7, after V lost 3 bases and J lost 4 bases. In germline, CDR1 is MNHNS, CDR2 SASEGT. Here the CDR3 DNA reads TGTGCCAGCAGTGAGGGGGACAGGGCCTTTTACGAGCAGTACTTC. Its protein product is CASSEGDRAFYEQYF.

The chain employs TRBV18 and TRBJ2-5, with 11 positions matching TRBD2. The CDR3 runs 17 residues. V dropped 2 bases and J dropped 1; count of bases not matched to a gene: 6. Looked up from germline, CDR1 is KGHSH and CDR2 is LQKENI. CDR3 nucleotide sequence: TGTGCCAGCTCACCAGCGTCCGGGACTAGCGGCCAAGAGACCCAGTACTTC. Translated: CASSPASGTSGQETQYF.

The rearrangement links TRBV6-5 to TRBJ2-1; D not certain. The CDR3 extends over 13 amino acids. Germline-derived CDR1 and CDR2 are MNHEY and SVGAGI. The V and J ends lost 6 bases and 4 bases respectively, with 10 bases between them. The CDR3 DNA reads TGTGCCAGCAGCCTCTTTCGATACAATGAGCAGTTCTTC. Translating gives CASSLFRYNEQFF.

The chain combines TRBV19 with TRBJ1-3; D uncertain. The CDR3 has 13 amino acids. Germline lookup yields CDR1 LNHDA and CDR2 SQIVND (reference sequence). Trimming removed 2 bases at V and 4 bases at J, with 6 bases between. The CDR3 protein is CASSILAGNTIYF. DNA for the CDR3: TGTGCCAGTAGTATACTCGCGGGAAACACCATATATTTT.

The rearrangement links TRBV6-2 or TRBV6-3 to TRBJ2-3, with 10 positions matching TRBD2. The germline V gene has CDR1 MNHEY and CDR2 SVGEGT. Trimming removed 5 bases from V and 6 bases from J; junction bases left unmatched: 5. The CDR3 has 14 residues. This CDR3 reads CASSQRGGQDTQYF. CDR3 DNA: TGTGCCAGCAGTCAGCGGGGGGGCCAGGATACGCAGTATTTT.

The CDR3 reads CASSLDRDEQYF. In DNA form, the CDR3 reads TGTGCCAGCAGCTTAGACAGGGACGAGCAGTACTTC. V is TRBV7-9 and J is TRBJ2-7; D might be TRBD1 (6 bases). V gave up 1 base and J gave up 5 bases, with 6 bases separating them. Germline V gene data show CDR1 as SEHNR and CDR2 as FQNEAQ (reference sequence). The CDR3 sequence is 12 residues long.

J is TRBJ2-3 and V is TRBV11-3; maybe TRBD2 (5 bases). The CDR3 runs 15 residues. Germline V lookup: CDR1 SGHNT, CDR2 YENEEA. V lost 4 bases and J 2 bases, leaving 13 bases between the germline ends. CDR3 amino acids: CASSSGGGLTDTQYF. Here the CDR3 DNA reads TGTGCCAGCAGCTCAGGAGGCGGCCTCACAGATACGCAGTATTTT.